This T cell receptor beta chain originates from a study of shared clonotypes between healthy human individuals. Points from the study as a whole: The study found lower generation probabilities in non-shared clonotypes than in those shared by all four donors. The study generally estimated greater richness for naive than memory subsets.

Those who donated, Caucasian adults without exception, all lived in Nashville, Tennessee. V was clipped by 4 bases and J by 3 bases; unmatched bases: 2. Germline CDR1 is SEHNR and CDR2 is FQNEAQ (reference sequence). The CDR3 is made up of 15 amino acids. The deep-level immunoSEQ assay was used. The data were produced by immunoSEQ multiplex PCR, yet TCRdb's version contains in-frame clones alone and is incomplete. The sample has approximately 2.1 million clones, more than 80% seen once; the top ten hold 0.39%. This clone was detected only once. Its target is unknown. The sequence was obtained from a man between 18 and 35 years old in good health. Some clones in this sample may be carry-over from other donors' samples. V is TRBV7-9 and J is TRBJ2-2; 10 bases are a match to TRBD1. Sequences were obtained from naive CD4+ T cells from PBMCs. Subset given: CD45RA+ positively selected. DNA of the CDR3: TGTGCCAGCAGCTCGACAGGGGGCCACACCGGGGAGCTGTTTTTT. It specifies CASSSTGGHTGELFF.